The present T cell receptor beta chain was sequenced within a study of T-cell reconstitution after alpha-beta-depleted transplantation in children. Points from the study as a whole: By one year post-transplant, T-cell counts and diversity largely arose from T cells that were newly produced. Reportedly, alpha-beta T cells present about two months post-transplant originated from several hundred expanded clones of graft origin.

Trimming removed 1 base at V and 0 bases at J, with 10 bases between. Germline lookup yields CDR1 GTSNPN and CDR2 SVGIG (reference sequence). The CDR3 sequence is 15 residues long. This clonotype was detected ten times or more. Its specificity is unknown. The TCRbeta library incorporated unique molecular identifiers. TCRdb independently ran MiXCR on the PCR reads; one entry per CDR3 protein. Here the sample spans roughly 70,000 distinct CDR3 sequences, roughly 4.5% being singletons. Sequences were derived from PBMCs, mostly from graft donor cells, sampled 180 days after TCRalphabeta/CD19-depleted stem cell transplant. The TCR was taken from a boy under three years old who had a stem cell transplant for acute myeloid leukemia, so the T cells may come from the graft donor. The chain couples TRBV30 to TRBJ1-5; no reliable D call. The CDR3 bases are TGTGCCTGGAGTGACGTCGGGCGTAGCAATCAGCCCCAGCATTTT. It specifies CAWSDVGRSNQPQHF.